This T cell receptor (beta chain) was sequenced in a study of blood T cell repertoires in COVID-19. Across the whole study: Material from acute and convalescent COVID-19 was sourced from the United States, Italy and Spain. T cells, B-cell-depleted T cells, or PBMCs supplied cDNA or gDNA.

V was pared by 2 bases and J by 7 bases, with 12 bases of the junction left unmatched. The CDR3 runs to 17 residues. The germline V gene has CDR1 MNHEY and CDR2 SVGEGT. In the authors' methods: Nucleated cell counts were estimated from reference gene primer amplification. Only in-frame clones appear in the TCRdb table, and some are missing; sequencing was by immunoSEQ multiplex PCR. Clone size and V and J calls were adopted from that table, with D and trimming inferred from the DNA. The table records some 220,000 clones, almost 85% of them present only once. The receptor comes from a man in his fifties with acute or convalescent COVID-19. Sequences were obtained from peripheral blood. The chain carries TRBV6-2 or TRBV6-3 and TRBJ1-2; 11 bases match TRBD1. The CDR3 DNA is TGTGCCAGCAGTTACCCTACCGGGACAGGGGGTCGAGGTGGCTACACCTTC. Translating it yields CASSYPTGTGGRGGYTF.